The 13 T cell receptor beta chains presented below share a single source sample, sequenced in a study of Graves' ophthalmopathy and Graves' hyperthyroidism. RNA transcripts served as template for amplifying TCR beta CDR3 sequences. First-round RT-PCR used HTBI primers; second-round multiplex PCR followed. TCRdb reprocessed the multiplex PCR reads via MiXCR and lists one record per CDR3 protein. The sample yields about 160,000 distinct CDR3 sequences, less than 45% seen once. Sequencing was performed on peripheral blood. Receptor source: a woman in her 40s with Graves' ophthalmopathy.

The genes are TRBV20-1 and TRBJ2-7, with 9 bases aligning to TRBD1. This CDR3 contains 11 residues. V shed 7 bases, J shed 6 bases, and the junction held 4 bases outside the gene matches. Germline V CDR1 and CDR2: DFQATT, SNEGSKA (reference sequence). The CDR3 DNA is TGCAGTGTTGGACAGGGGCGCGAGCAGTACTTC. It codes for CSVGQGREQYF.

The rearrangement uses TRBV6-2 or TRBV6-3 and TRBJ2-7; 7 nucleotides match TRBD1. Germline CDR1 and CDR2: MNHEY and SVGEGT. CDR3 size: 15 residues. Unmatched junction bases numbered 8, after V lost 4 bases and J lost 2 bases. CDR3: CASSSGTGAAYEQYF. Written as DNA, the CDR3 is TGTGCCAGCAGTTCCGGCACAGGGGCCGCCTACGAGCAGTACTTC.

This clonotype has at least ten counts. The chain is built from TRBV10-3 and TRBJ1-2; D ambiguous. This CDR3 is 15 amino acids long. Germline assignment: CDR1 ENHRY and CDR2 SYGVKD. V was trimmed by 3 bases and J by 7 bases, leaving 18 bases between them. In nucleotides, the CDR3 is TGTGCCATCAGTGATGCCCAGGTAGGGCAGAGTGGCTACACCTTC. This codes for CAISDAQVGQSGYTF.

This chain uses TRBV11-1 with TRBJ2-2; no clear D gene. The V gene lost 0 bases and the J gene lost 6 bases, with 2 bases spanning the gap. The CDR3 runs 12 residues. Germline V lookup: CDR1 SGHAT, CDR2 FQDESV (reference sequence). CDR3 amino acids: CASSLASGELFF. CDR3 DNA: TGTGCCAGCAGCTTAGCGTCCGGGGAGCTGTTTTTT.

The table lists this clonotype with many counts. V usage is TRBV10-3 and J usage is TRBJ1-1; possible D gene TRBD1, 5 bases. Germline V gene lookup returns CDR1 ENHRY and CDR2 SYGVKD. V gave up 0 bases and J gave up 5 bases, with 10 bases separating them. The CDR3 is 14 amino acids. The CDR3 DNA sequence: TGTGCCATCAGTGAGTCCCGGGGGGGGACTGAAGCTTTCTTT. Translation: CAISESRGGTEAFF.

The chain has TRBV20-1 and TRBJ2-7; D is unclear. V was pared by 5 bases and J by 0 bases, with 14 bases between. The CDR3 consists of 14 residues. Germline CDR1 reads DFQATT; CDR2 reads SNEGSKA (reference sequence). The CDR3 bases are TGCAGTGCTCCCCCGCCAGGCCTCTCCTACGAGCAGTACTTC. Translated: CSAPPPGLSYEQYF.

The chain recombines TRBV6-1 with TRBJ1-5; D unclear. The CDR3 consists of 14 residues. The ends were cut back, 1 base at V and 4 bases at J, with 8 bases in the middle. Germline V gene data show CDR1 as MNHNS and CDR2 as SASEGT. The CDR3 protein is CASSEVQGNQPQHF. As DNA, the CDR3 is TGTGCCAGCAGTGAAGTTCAAGGTAATCAGCCCCAGCATTTT.

The CDR3: CASSLQGASETQYF. Written as DNA, the CDR3 is TGTGCCAGCAGCTTACAGGGGGCCTCGGAGACCCAGTACTTC. The rearrangement uses TRBV7-2 and TRBJ2-5; TRBD1 matches at 8 bases. With V trimmed by 2 bases and J by 5 bases, 4 bases remained unmatched. Germline CDR1 and CDR2: SGHTA and FQGNSA. This CDR3 spans 14 amino acids.

There are many counts of this clonotype. V gene TRBV7-2 combines with J gene TRBJ2-5; the D is unclear. V gave up 0 bases and J gave up 2 bases, with 10 bases separating them. CDR1 is SGHTA and CDR2 is FQGNSA in the germline V gene. CDR3 size: 15 residues. The DNA of the CDR3 is TGTGCCAGCAGCTTAGCGGAGTGGAGACAAGAGACCCAGTACTTC. This sequence encodes CASSLAEWRQETQYF.

This clonotype has a count of ten or more. This sequence joins TRBV28 and TRBJ2-7; TRBD1 aligns across 10 bases. CDR3 length equals 13 residues. Germline assignment: CDR1 MDHEN and CDR2 SYDVKM. Germline trimming cut 5 bases from V and 6 bases from J; bases unmatched to any gene: 4. Here the CDR3 DNA reads TGTGCCAGCAGTCCCGGGACAGGGGTCGAGCAGTACTTC. Amino acid sequence: CASSPGTGVEQYF.

This clonotype was seen ten or more times. The genes are TRBV5-1 and TRBJ1-1; D not resolved. V lost 0 bases and J lost 3, with 6 bases in between. This CDR3 spans 13 amino acids. The germline gives CDR1 SGHRS, CDR2 YFSETQ. The CDR3 DNA reads as TGCGCCAGCAGCTTGGTGCAGTACACTGAAGCTTTCTTT. It specifies CASSLVQYTEAFF.

This clonotype appeared many times. The DNA for the CDR3 is TGTGCCACCATCCGTCCTCCCTATGGCTACACCTTC. It is translated as CATIRPPYGYTF. The chain recombines TRBV28 with TRBJ1-2, with D uncertain. The CDR3 extends over 12 amino acids. Germline-derived CDR1 and CDR2 are MDHEN and SYDVKM. The V end lost 10 bases, the J end lost 4 bases, and 13 bases lay between the germline ends.

V is TRBV6-2 or TRBV6-3 and J is TRBJ1-1; no definite D call. Germline V gives CDR1 MNHEY, CDR2 SVGEGT. CDR3 size: 12 residues. Trimming stripped 1 base from V and 10 bases from J, with 10 bases between. CDR3 sequence (DNA): TGTGCCAGCAGTTACTATAGGCTTGGAGCTTTCTTT. This codes for CASSYYRLGAFF.